A selection of T cell receptor beta chains follows, all from one sample in a study of CD8+ T cells in alopecia areata. Clones were read by immunoSEQ multiplex PCR, and TCRdb kept only the in-frame ones, dropping some. The sample yields 110,000 or so clones, 56% seen once. This specimen consisted of CD4+ T cells sorted from blood, obtained at week 24, from a patient treated with tofacitinib. The receptors stem from a human donor with alopecia areata. CDR3s include the opening cysteine and the closing phenylalanine or tryptophan. D genes are given only for firm matches. A clone size is listed for some rows: how often the clone was seen (once, few, many), or a class if it is expanded.

v_call,d_call,clone_size,cdr3_length,j_call,cdr3_nt,cdr3_aa
TRBV7-2,NA,NA,14,TRBJ2-5,TGTGCCAGCAGCCTAAGCGGATCCAGGGAGACCCAGTACTTC,CASSLSGSRETQYF
TRBV29-1,TRBD1,NA,11,TRBJ1-2,TGCAGCGTAGGGACAGGGCGAGGCTACACCTTC,CSVGTGRGYTF
TRBV29-1,NA,NA,12,TRBJ2-2,TGCAGCGTTATTACGCACACCGGGGAGCTGTTTTTT,CSVITHTGELFF
TRBV6-5,TRBD1,NA,15,TRBJ1-6,TGTGCCAGCAGTTACTCAGACAGGGGGGCTTCACCCCTCCACTTT,CASSYSDRGASPLHF
TRBV19,NA,NA,12,TRBJ1-2,TGTGCCAGTAGTATCGGCCGTGGCGGCTACACCTTC,CASSIGRGGYTF
TRBV10-3,TRBD2,few,19,TRBJ2-5,TGTGCCATCAGTGAAAATTGGATAGCGGGGGGACGAGAACGGGAGACCCAGTACTTC,CAISENWIAGGRERETQYF
TRBV19,NA,few,11,TRBJ2-1,TGTGCCAGTAGTATAGTCGGTGAGCAGTTCTTC,CASSIVGEQFF
TRBV11-2,NA,NA,14,TRBJ1-2,TGTGCCAGCAGCTCGGGACTGACTAACTATGGCTACACCTTC,CASSSGLTNYGYTF
TRBV27,NA,NA,15,TRBJ1-5,TGTGCCAGCAGTTTATCAGGGGGTAACAATCAGCCCCAGCATTTT,CASSLSGGNNQPQHF
TRBV10-3,NA,NA,13,TRBJ1-2,TGTGCCATCAGTGAGTCTTCGAACTATGGCTACACCTTC,CAISESSNYGYTF
TRBV19,NA,NA,13,TRBJ2-5,TGTGCCAGTTCATCAAAGGTCCAAGAGACCCAGTACTTC,CASSSKVQETQYF
TRBV7-2,NA,once,12,TRBJ1-6,TGTGCCAGCAGAAAAAACCTCTCACCCCTCCACTTT,CASRKNLSPLHF
TRBV5-1,TRBD1,NA,15,TRBJ1-5,TGCGCCAGCAGCTTGGGACAGGGGAGCAATCAGCCCCAGCATTTT,CASSLGQGSNQPQHF
TRBV21-1,NA,NA,20,TRBJ2-7,TGTGCCAGCAGCCCCGCCGGGGACAGGGAGACTAGCGGGGGAACGTACGAGCAGTACTTC,CASSPAGDRETSGGTYEQYF
TRBV15,NA,few,18,TRBJ2-3,TGTGCCACCAGCAGAGAAAATAGGTGGGGGGCCAACACAGATACGCAGTATTTT,CATSRENRWGANTDTQYF
TRBV7-2,TRBD1,few,15,TRBJ1-6,TGTGCCAGCAGCCCCCGGGACAGCCATAATTCACCCCTCCACTTT,CASSPRDSHNSPLHF
TRBV9,NA,NA,14,TRBJ1-5,TGTGCCAGCAGCGTAGACAACGGCAATCAGCCCCAGCATTTT,CASSVDNGNQPQHF
TRBV11-2,NA,NA,13,TRBJ2-7,TGTGCCAGCAGCCTCGACACTCTCCACGAGCAGTACTTC,CASSLDTLHEQYF
TRBV30,TRBD1,once,13,TRBJ1-5,TGTGCCTGTACAGGGGGCACGAATCAGCCCCAGCATTTT,CACTGGTNQPQHF
TRBV30,TRBD1,NA,16,TRBJ2-7,TGTGCCTGGAGCGGGAATCAGGGGGCAACGCGGAACGAGCAGTACTTC,CAWSGNQGATRNEQYF
TRBV6-6,NA,once,15,TRBJ2-7,TGTGCCAGCAGCCAAGGGGGGGACCGATCCTACGAGCAGTACTTC,CASSQGGDRSYEQYF
TRBV9,NA,NA,16,TRBJ2-5,TGTGCCAGCAGCCCTCAATCGGGATCCCGTTTGGAGACCCAGTACTTC,CASSPQSGSRLETQYF
TRBV6-5,NA,NA,15,TRBJ2-6,TGTGCCAGCAGCCCTCAGGGGTTAGGGGCCAACGTCCTGACTTTC,CASSPQGLGANVLTF
TRBV10-3,NA,NA,14,TRBJ1-5,TGTGCCATCAGTGAGACCGATAGCAATCAGCCCCAGCATTTT,CAISETDSNQPQHF
TRBV29-1,NA,few,13,TRBJ2-7,TGCAGCGTTGAAGAGGAGACAGGCTACGAGCAGTACTTC,CSVEEETGYEQYF
TRBV7-8,NA,NA,15,TRBJ2-3,TGTGCCAGCAGCTTAGGGGGGGGACAAACAGATACGCAGTATTTT,CASSLGGGQTDTQYF
TRBV20-1,NA,NA,11,TRBJ2-2,TGCAGTGCTAGTAGGGGCGGGGAGCTGTTTTTT,CSASRGGELFF
TRBV7-2,NA,NA,13,TRBJ2-1,TGTGCCAGCAGCTTTACTATGACCAATGAGCAGTTCTTC,CASSFTMTNEQFF
TRBV4-2,TRBD2,few,17,TRBJ2-3,TGTGCCAGCAGCCTCTTCACTAGCGGGGGAAACACAGATACGCAGTATTTT,CASSLFTSGGNTDTQYF
TRBV6-6,NA,NA,14,TRBJ2-3,TGTGCCAGCAGCCAGGGGCGAGGCACAGATACGCAGTATTTT,CASSQGRGTDTQYF
TRBV6-6,NA,NA,13,TRBJ1-5,TGTGCCAGCAGGTTGGGGAGGGATCAGCCCCAGCATTTT,CASRLGRDQPQHF
TRBV27,NA,NA,17,TRBJ1-1,TGTGCCAGCAGTCCCCGGGGAGGGTGGGCCGTCGACACTGAAGCTTTCTTT,CASSPRGGWAVDTEAFF
TRBV30,NA,NA,13,TRBJ1-1,TGTGCCTGGAGCTTACAGGCGAACACTGAAGCTTTCTTT,CAWSLQANTEAFF
TRBV5-4,TRBD1,NA,13,TRBJ2-5,TGTGCCAGCAGCTTTACAGGGGAAGAGACCCAGTACTTC,CASSFTGEETQYF
TRBV4-2,NA,few,13,TRBJ1-4,TGTGCCAGCAGCAAGGGGGACGATGAAAAACTGTTTTTT,CASSKGDDEKLFF
TRBV29-1,NA,NA,12,TRBJ2-1,TGCAGCGTTGGTAACCAGATCGATGAGCAGTTCTTC,CSVGNQIDEQFF
TRBV2,NA,few,16,TRBJ2-1,TGTGCCAGCAGTGATATCGGGACTTCTTCCTACAATGAGCAGTTCTTC,CASSDIGTSSYNEQFF
TRBV5-6,NA,NA,16,TRBJ1-1,TGTGCCAGCAGCCCTGGGGCCGGGCAGACTAACACTGAAGCTTTCTTT,CASSPGAGQTNTEAFF
TRBV5-1,TRBD1,NA,12,TRBJ2-1,TGCGCCAGCAGCTCTACAGGGGGCGAACAGTTCTTC,CASSSTGGEQFF
TRBV6-1,NA,NA,12,TRBJ2-3,TGTGCCAGCAGTTGGGGCACAGATACGCAGTATTTT,CASSWGTDTQYF
TRBV11-2,NA,NA,15,TRBJ2-1,TGTGCCAGCAGCTTATGGACGGCCTTGGGGGATACGGCGTTCTTC,CASSLWTALGDTAFF
TRBV10-3,TRBD1,many,12,TRBJ2-1,TGTGCCATCAATCGACAGGGAGAAGAGCAGTTCTTC,CAINRQGEEQFF
TRBV7-2,TRBD2,few,18,TRBJ2-3,TGTGCCAGCAGCTTCTTAGCGGGGAGTCCCCGAATCACAGATACGCAGTATTTT,CASSFLAGSPRITDTQYF